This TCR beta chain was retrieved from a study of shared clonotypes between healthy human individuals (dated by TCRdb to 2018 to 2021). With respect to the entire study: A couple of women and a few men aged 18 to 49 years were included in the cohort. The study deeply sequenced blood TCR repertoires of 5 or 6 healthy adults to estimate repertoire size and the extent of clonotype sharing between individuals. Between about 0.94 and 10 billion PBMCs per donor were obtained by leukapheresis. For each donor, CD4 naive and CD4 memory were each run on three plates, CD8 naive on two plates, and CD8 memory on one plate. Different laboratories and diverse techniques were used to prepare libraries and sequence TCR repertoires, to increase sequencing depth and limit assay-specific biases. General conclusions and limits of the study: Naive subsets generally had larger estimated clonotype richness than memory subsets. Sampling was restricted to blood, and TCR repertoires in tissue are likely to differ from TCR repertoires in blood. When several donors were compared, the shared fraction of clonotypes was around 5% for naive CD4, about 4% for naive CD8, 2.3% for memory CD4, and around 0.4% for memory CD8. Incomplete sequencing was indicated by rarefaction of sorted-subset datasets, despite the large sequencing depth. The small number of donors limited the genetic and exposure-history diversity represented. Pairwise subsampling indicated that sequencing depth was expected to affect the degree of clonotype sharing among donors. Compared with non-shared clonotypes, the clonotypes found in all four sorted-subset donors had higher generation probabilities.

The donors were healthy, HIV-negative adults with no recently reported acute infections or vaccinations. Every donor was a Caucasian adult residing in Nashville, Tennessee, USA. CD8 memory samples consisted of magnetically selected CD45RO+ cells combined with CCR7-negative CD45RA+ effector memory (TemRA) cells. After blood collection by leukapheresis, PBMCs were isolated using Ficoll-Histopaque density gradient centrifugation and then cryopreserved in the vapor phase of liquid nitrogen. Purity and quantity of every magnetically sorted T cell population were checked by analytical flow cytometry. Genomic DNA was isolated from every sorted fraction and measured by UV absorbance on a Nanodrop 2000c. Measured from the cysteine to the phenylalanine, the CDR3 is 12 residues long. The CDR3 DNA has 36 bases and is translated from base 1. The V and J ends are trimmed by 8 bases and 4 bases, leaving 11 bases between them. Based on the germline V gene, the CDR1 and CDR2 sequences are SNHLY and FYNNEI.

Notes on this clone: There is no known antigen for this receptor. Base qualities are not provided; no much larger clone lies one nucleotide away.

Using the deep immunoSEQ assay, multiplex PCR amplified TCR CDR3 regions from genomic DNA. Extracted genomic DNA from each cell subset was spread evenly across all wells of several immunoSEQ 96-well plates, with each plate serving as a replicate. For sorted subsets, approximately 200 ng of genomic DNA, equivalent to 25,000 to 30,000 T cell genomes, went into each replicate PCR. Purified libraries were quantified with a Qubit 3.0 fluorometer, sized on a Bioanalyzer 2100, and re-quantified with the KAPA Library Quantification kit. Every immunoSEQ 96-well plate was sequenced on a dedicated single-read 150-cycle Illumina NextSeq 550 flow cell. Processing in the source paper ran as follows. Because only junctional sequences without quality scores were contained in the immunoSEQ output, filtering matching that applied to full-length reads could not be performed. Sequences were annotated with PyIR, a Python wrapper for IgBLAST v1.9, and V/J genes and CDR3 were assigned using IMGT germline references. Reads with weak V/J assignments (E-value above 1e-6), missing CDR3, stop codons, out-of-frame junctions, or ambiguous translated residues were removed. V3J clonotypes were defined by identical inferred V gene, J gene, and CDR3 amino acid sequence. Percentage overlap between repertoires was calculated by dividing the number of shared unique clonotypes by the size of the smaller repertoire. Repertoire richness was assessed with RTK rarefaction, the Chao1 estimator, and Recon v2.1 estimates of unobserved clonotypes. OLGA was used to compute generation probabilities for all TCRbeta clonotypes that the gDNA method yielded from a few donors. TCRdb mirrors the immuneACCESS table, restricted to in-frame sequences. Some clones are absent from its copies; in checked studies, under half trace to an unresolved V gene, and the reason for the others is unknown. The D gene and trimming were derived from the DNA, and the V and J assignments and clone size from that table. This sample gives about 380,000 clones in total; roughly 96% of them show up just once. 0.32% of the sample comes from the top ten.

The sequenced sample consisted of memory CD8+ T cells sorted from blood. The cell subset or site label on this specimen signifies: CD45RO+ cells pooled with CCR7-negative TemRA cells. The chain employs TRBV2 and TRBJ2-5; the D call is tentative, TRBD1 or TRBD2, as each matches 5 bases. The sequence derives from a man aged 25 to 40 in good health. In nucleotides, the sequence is TGTGCCAGCGGAGCTGGGGGAGAGACCCAGTACTTC. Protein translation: CASGAGGETQYF.